Listed here are 8 T cell receptor beta chains from one sample, sequenced in a study of shared clonotypes between healthy human individuals. Some clones are missing from TCRdb's copy, which holds only in-frame ones; the method was immunoSEQ multiplex PCR. The data show 2.5 million or so clones, with around 90% seen just once and roughly 0.15% held by the top ten. Sequenced sample: naive CD4+ T cells sorted from blood. Described subset: CD45RA+ positively selected. The receptors derive from a young man in good health.

The V and J genes are TRBV9 and TRBJ2-3; 14 bases align to TRBD2. Germline V CDR1 and CDR2: SGDLS, YYNGEE. Trimming took 4 bases from V and 2 from J; bases not matched to a gene: 3. This CDR3 is 16 amino acids long. The CDR3 DNA follows: TGTGCCAGCAGCCCGGGACTAGCGGGGGACACAGATACGCAGTATTTT. This encodes CASSPGLAGDTDTQYF.

V is TRBV2 and J is TRBJ2-2; D gene unclear. The CDR3 runs 12 residues. The V end was cut by 8 bases, the J end by 6 bases, with 10 bases between. Germline V gives CDR1 SNHLY, CDR2 FYNNEI. The CDR3 loop is CASLAFPGELFF. Written as DNA, the CDR3 is TGTGCCAGCTTAGCTTTCCCCGGGGAGCTGTTTTTT.

The chain employs TRBV7-8 and TRBJ1-2, with TRBD1 as a possible D gene (5 bases). The germline V and J ends were trimmed by 5 bases and 13 bases, with 17 bases remaining between them. CDR1 SGHVS and CDR2 FQNEAQ come from the germline V gene. The length of the CDR3 is 12 residues. CDR3 amino acids: CASSPRGAQGTF. The CDR3 DNA sequence: TGTGCCAGCAGCCCCCGTGGGGCCCAAGGCACCTTC.

The chain joins TRBV30 to TRBJ2-4; 9 nucleotides line up with TRBD2. The V and J ends lost 5 bases and 2 bases, in that order; junction bases with no gene match: 7. The CDR3 has 15 residues. The germline gives CDR1 GTSNPN, CDR2 SVGIG (reference sequence). CDR3 residues: CAWESSGRSKNIQYF. CDR3 nucleotide sequence: TGTGCCTGGGAATCCAGCGGGAGGTCCAAAAACATTCAGTACTTC.

The chain employs TRBV6-5 and TRBJ1-1; D might be TRBD1 (5 bases). CDR1 is MNHEY and CDR2 is SVGAGI in the germline V gene. The CDR3 contains 12 residues. The ends were cut back, 4 bases at V and 10 bases at J, with 13 bases in the middle. For the CDR3, the DNA is TGTGCCAGCAGTTCCACAACAGGTGGAGCTTTCTTT. It is translated as CASSSTTGGAFF.

The J gene is TRBJ1-4, the V gene TRBV18, with a possible D match to TRBD1 (5 bases). V was trimmed by 0 bases and J by 7 bases, leaving 9 bases between them. The germline CDR1 and CDR2 sequences are KGHSH and LQKENI. The CDR3 is 14 residues long. The CDR3: CASSPPGELEKLFF. The CDR3, as DNA: TGTGCCAGCTCACCACCGGGGGAGCTTGAAAAACTGTTTTTT. The entire variable domain, with the rest obtained from reference TRBV18 and TRBJ1-4, is as follows: NAGVMQNPRHLVRRRGQEARLRCSPMKGHSHVYWYRQLPEEGLKFMVYLQKENIIDESGMPKERFSAEFPKEGPSILRIQQVVRGDSAAYFCASSPPGELEKLFFGSGTQLSVL.

This chain links TRBV30 with TRBJ2-1; TRBD2 is a possible D gene (6 bases). V was cut by 1 base and J by 9 bases, with 19 bases left in between. Looked up from germline, CDR1 is GTSNPN and CDR2 is SVGIG (reference sequence). The CDR3 runs 15 residues. The CDR3, as DNA: TGTGCCTGGAGTGCGCGGGGCTTCGATCGGGGTGAGCAGTTCTTC. Protein sequence: CAWSARGFDRGEQFF. The complete variable domain, with remaining parts taken from reference TRBV30 and TRBJ2-1, reads SQTIHQWPATLVQPVGSPLSLECTVEGTSNPNLYWYRQAAGRGLQLLFYSVGIGQISSEVPQNLSASRPQDRQFILSSKKLLLSDSGFYLCAWSARGFDRGEQFFGPGTRLTVL.

J is TRBJ2-6 and V is TRBV19; D might be TRBD1 (6 bases). With 6 bases removed from V and 1 base from J, the gap between germline ends came to 13 bases. This CDR3 is built from 16 residues. CDR1 LNHDA and CDR2 SQIVND come from the germline V gene (reference sequence). CDR3 sequence: CASRTGPISGANVLTF. CDR3 DNA: TGTGCCAGTAGGACAGGCCCTATTTCTGGGGCCAACGTCCTGACTTTC.